The rows below give T cell receptor beta chains drawn from one sample of a study of cytomegalovirus exposure and HLA in healthy donors. Repertoires were generated with immunoSEQ multiplex PCR, while TCRdb's copy carries only in-frame clones and drops some. The table lists 99,000 or so clones, 60% to 85% of them singletons. Sequenced sample: PBMCs. These receptors were collected from a woman aged 40 to 49 in good health and CMV-seropositive. The CDR3 runs from the conserved cysteine through the conserved F or W. The D gene is left open where the match is weak. Where a row states a size, it is once, few, many or the class of an expanded clone; other rows omit it.

V gene	clone size	J gene	D gene	CDR3 DNA	CDR3 protein
TRBV4-3	-	TRBJ2-7	TRBD1	TGCGCCAGCAGCCATTCGCGGACAGGGGGCTCTTCGTTGTTCTTC	CASSHSRTGGSSLFF
TRBV27	once	TRBJ2-1	TRBD2	TGTGCCAGCAGTTTATTCCCTAGCGGCCGGGGGTGGGAGCAGTTCTTC	CASSLFPSGRGWEQFF
TRBV7-8	-	TRBJ2-3	-	TGTGCCAGCAGCTTAGTGCGTCACAGACCCGCCAGCCGACCATATACGCAGTATTTT	CASSLVRHRPASRPYTQYF
TRBV6-1	-	TRBJ1-5	TRBD1	TGTGCCAGCAAGAGGGGACAGGGGGATCAGCCCCAGCATTTT	CASKRGQGDQPQHF
TRBV10-3	few	TRBJ2-7	TRBD2	TGTGCCATCAGTAGCCCCCCAGCGGGGGGCGATTACGAGCAGTACTTC	CAISSPPAGGDYEQYF
TRBV14	once	TRBJ2-1	-	TGTGCCAGCAGCCAAGTGCGAGCGGAGCCGAACTCCTACAATGAGCAGTTCTTC	CASSQVRAEPNSYNEQFF
TRBV27	few	TRBJ2-5	TRBD1	TGTGCCAGCAGTTCACTCACAGGGGGACTAGAGACCCAGTACTTC	CASSSLTGGLETQYF
TRBV5-1	-	TRBJ1-1	-	TGCGCCAGCAGTGACAAGGTGAACACTGAAGCTTTCTTT	CASSDKVNTEAFF
TRBV28	-	TRBJ1-5	TRBD1	TGTGCCAGCAGTTCAGGACAGGGAGACAATCAGCCCCAGCATTTT	CASSSGQGDNQPQHF
TRBV4-3	-	TRBJ1-5	-	TGCGCCAGCAGCCAAGCCGTGACACCCCCTCATCAGCCCCAGCATTTT	CASSQAVTPPHQPQHF
TRBV5-1	-	TRBJ2-3	TRBD2	TGCGCCAGCAGCTTCTTAGCGGGAGGCACAGATACGCAGTATTTT	CASSFLAGGTDTQYF
TRBV5-1	-	TRBJ2-5	TRBD2	TGCGCCAGCAGCTTGGGTGTCGAGCGGGGGAGGACCCAGTACTTC	CASSLGVERGRTQYF
TRBV1	-	TRBJ2-3	-	TGCACCAGCAGCCAAGATCGTCGATTAGCGGGGGGCACAGATACGCAGTATTTT	CTSSQDRRLAGGTDTQYF
TRBV5-1	-	TRBJ2-7	TRBD1	TGCGCCAGCAGCTCGAGGACAGGGGGCGCCTACGAGCAGTACTTC	CASSSRTGGAYEQYF
TRBV27	-	TRBJ2-7	TRBD1	TGTGCCAGCAGTTTTTCCGGGACAGGGGGCGCCGAGCAGTACTTC	CASSFSGTGGAEQYF
TRBV2	-	TRBJ1-4	-	TGTGCCTCCTCCGGATCCGTGAAAATTGGGGCACTGTTTTTT	CASSGSVKIGALFF
TRBV2	-	TRBJ2-3	TRBD2	TGTGCCAGCAGTCTTACTAGCGGGAGGACGTACACAGATACGCAGTATTTT	CASSLTSGRTYTDTQYF
TRBV28	once	TRBJ2-1	TRBD2	TGTGCCAGCAGGCCCGGGACTAGCGGGAGGGACTACAATGAGCAGTTCTTC	CASRPGTSGRDYNEQFF
TRBV19	-	TRBJ2-7	-	TGTGCCAGTAGTATAGGCCGCGGACAGACCTACGAGCAGTACTTC	CASSIGRGQTYEQYF
TRBV18	-	TRBJ2-7	-	TGTGCCAGCTCACCCGGGACCTACGAGCAGTACTTC	CASSPGTYEQYF
TRBV5-6	-	TRBJ2-5	TRBD2	TGTGCCAGCAGCTTGCCCGGGGGGAACAAAGAGACCCAGTACTTC	CASSLPGGNKETQYF
TRBV7-2	few	TRBJ2-7	-	TGTGCCAGCAGCTTACAGGGAAACTACGAGCAGTACTTC	CASSLQGNYEQYF
TRBV11-1	-	TRBJ2-3	-	TGTGCCAGCAAGATACAGGGGACTAGCACAGATACGCAGTATTTT	CASKIQGTSTDTQYF
TRBV5-1	-	TRBJ1-6	TRBD1	TGCGCCAGCAGCTTGGTTGCAGGGGGTAATTCACCCCTCCACTTT	CASSLVAGGNSPLHF
TRBV6-5	-	TRBJ1-1	-	TGTGCCAGCAGTTACCGCAGGGGCCGATATGAAGCTTTCTTT	CASSYRRGRYEAFF
TRBV28	-	TRBJ2-7	TRBD1	TGTGCCAGCAGTTTATTAGGGGTGAGGACAGGGGGCGAGCAGTACTTC	CASSLLGVRTGGEQYF
TRBV4-3	-	TRBJ2-5	TRBD2	TGCGCCAGCAGCCAAGATCTTCGGGGGGTTGGGGAGACCCAGTACTTC	CASSQDLRGVGETQYF
TRBV4-3	-	TRBJ2-1	-	TGCGCCAGCAGCCCCCGTAGCCTGTTGGATGAGCAGTTCTTC	CASSPRSLLDEQFF
TRBV6-6	-	TRBJ1-3	-	TGTGCCAGCACGGAGAGGATCTCTGGAAACACCATATATTTT	CASTERISGNTIYF
TRBV19	-	TRBJ2-1	-	TGTGCCAGTAGTAGGTATTCTGGTTCGGGTGAGCAGTTCTTC	CASSRYSGSGEQFF
TRBV10-3	few	TRBJ1-2	-	TGTGCCATCAGTGAGCCGAGCGGCAGGGGCCCGCAACATGGCTACACCTTC	CAISEPSGRGPQHGYTF
TRBV18	-	TRBJ2-3	TRBD1	TGTGCCAGCTCACCTTGGGACAGAAGCACAGATACGCAGTATTTT	CASSPWDRSTDTQYF
TRBV7-2	-	TRBJ2-7	TRBD2	TGTGCCAGCAGCTTTTGGCGACTAGCGGGGGACCACGAGCAGTACTTC	CASSFWRLAGDHEQYF
TRBV21-1	-	TRBJ2-1	-	TGTGCCAGCAGCAAAGATAAAATTTGCGGGGGCGAGCGTTATTTCGGCTACAATGAGCAGTTCTTC	CASSKDKICGGERYFGYNEQFF
TRBV5-1	-	TRBJ2-7	TRBD2	TGCGCCAGCAGCCTGGGGTTAGCGGGAGGATCCGGGGACGAGCAGTACTTC	CASSLGLAGGSGDEQYF
TRBV7-9	few	TRBJ1-3	-	TGTGCCAGCAGCCCGCGGACAGCGCTCTTTGGAAACACCATATATTTT	CASSPRTALFGNTIYF
TRBV27	-	TRBJ2-7	-	TGTGCCAGCCATTTGGCTTTCCCTTGGGCCAACGAGCAGTACTTC	CASHLAFPWANEQYF
TRBV19	-	TRBJ2-5	-	TGTGCCAGTAGTGTGGCAGGGACTTTCCAAGAGACCCAGTACTTC	CASSVAGTFQETQYF
TRBV19	-	TRBJ1-1	-	TGTGCCGTATGGGCGGGGAAAGCTTTCTTT	CAVWAGKAFF
TRBV27	-	TRBJ2-1	TRBD2	TGTGCCAGCAGTCTCTCAAGCGGGAGCCGTAATGAGCAGTTCTTC	CASSLSSGSRNEQFF
TRBV18	-	TRBJ2-7	TRBD1	TGTGCCAGCTCACGAACCGACAGGGGGGGCTACGAGCAGTACTTC	CASSRTDRGGYEQYF
TRBV7-2	-	TRBJ1-1	-	TGTGCCAGCAGCTTATCAGTGAACACTGAAGCTTTCTTT	CASSLSVNTEAFF
TRBV7-6	-	TRBJ2-1	-	TGTGCCAGCAGCTTAGGGGAGATCCCCTACAATGAGCAGTTCTTC	CASSLGEIPYNEQFF
TRBV18	-	TRBJ1-1	-	TGTGCCAGCTCACCAAACCGGGGGTTCGGCTCTGAAGCTTTCTTT	CASSPNRGFGSEAFF
TRBV18	-	TRBJ1-1	TRBD1	TGTGCCAGCTCATATGGACAGGGTTACGCATTATCTGAAGCTTTCTTT	CASSYGQGYALSEAFF
TRBV2	-	TRBJ2-5	-	TGTGCCAGCAGTGACGGCAGGGTCCCAGAGACCCAGTACTTC	CASSDGRVPETQYF
TRBV5-1	-	TRBJ2-5	-	TGCGCCAGCAGTCAACAAGAGACCCAGTACTTC	CASSQQETQYF
TRBV2	-	TRBJ2-7	-	TGTGCCAGCACCGGGGTCTCCTACGAGCAGTACTTC	CASTGVSYEQYF
TRBV5-4	-	TRBJ2-3	-	TGTGCCAGCAGTACCGGGACTTCTAACACAGATACGCAGTATTTT	CASSTGTSNTDTQYF
TRBV7-2	-	TRBJ2-1	TRBD2	TGTGCCAGCAGCTTATCCAGCGGGAGTTTGGGGGAGCAGTTCTTC	CASSLSSGSLGEQFF
TRBV10-2	few	TRBJ2-1	TRBD2	TGCGCCAGCAGGACCATCGCGGGAGGTGGTTCCAATGAGCAGTTCTTC	CASRTIAGGGSNEQFF
TRBV6-5	-	TRBJ2-3	TRBD1	TGTGCCAGCAGTTTTACAGGGGGCCAGACAGATACGCAGTATTTT	CASSFTGGQTDTQYF
TRBV16	-	TRBJ1-1	-	TGTGCCAGCAGCCAAAATACCGGGGAGAATTTACGGGCTTTCTTT	CASSQNTGENLRAFF
TRBV6-6	-	TRBJ1-5	TRBD1	TGTGCCAGCAGCCCCAGGGGGAATCAGCCCCAGCATTTT	CASSPRGNQPQHF
TRBV28	-	TRBJ2-6	-	TGTGCCAGCAGTTTATTGTCTTATCGTTGGGCCAACGTCCTGACTTTC	CASSLLSYRWANVLTF
TRBV18	-	TRBJ1-2	-	TGTGCCAGCTCACAGAGCCACTCGAACTATGGCTACACCTTC	CASSQSHSNYGYTF
TRBV9	-	TRBJ2-1	-	TGTGCCAGCAGCGTAGGCGGGTTTGGGAATGAGCAGTTCTTC	CASSVGGFGNEQFF
TRBV2	-	TRBJ2-7	TRBD1	TGTGCCAGCAGTGACGAGACAGGGAGCTCCTACGAGCAGTACTTC	CASSDETGSSYEQYF
TRBV4-2	few	TRBJ2-5	-	TGTGCCAGCAGCCTAAGACAGCAAGAGACCCAGTACTTC	CASSLRQQETQYF